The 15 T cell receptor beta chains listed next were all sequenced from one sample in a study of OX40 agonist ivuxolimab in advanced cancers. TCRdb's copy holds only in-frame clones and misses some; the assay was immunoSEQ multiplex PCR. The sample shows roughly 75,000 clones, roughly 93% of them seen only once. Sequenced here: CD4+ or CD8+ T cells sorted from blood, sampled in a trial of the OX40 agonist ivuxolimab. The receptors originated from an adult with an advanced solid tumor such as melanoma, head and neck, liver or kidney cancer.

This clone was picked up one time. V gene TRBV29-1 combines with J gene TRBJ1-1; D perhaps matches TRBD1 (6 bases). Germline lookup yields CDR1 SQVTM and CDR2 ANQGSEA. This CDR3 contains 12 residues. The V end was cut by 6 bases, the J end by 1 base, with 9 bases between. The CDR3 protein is CSVGQPNTEAFF. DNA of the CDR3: TGCAGCGTCGGACAGCCGAACACTGAAGCTTTCTTT.

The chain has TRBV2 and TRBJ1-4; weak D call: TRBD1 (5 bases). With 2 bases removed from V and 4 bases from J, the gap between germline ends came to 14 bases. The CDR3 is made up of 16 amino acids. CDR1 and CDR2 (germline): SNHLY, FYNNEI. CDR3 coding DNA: TGTGCCAGCAGTGAACAATGGACGGGACGTAATGAAAAACTGTTTTTT. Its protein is CASSEQWTGRNEKLFF.

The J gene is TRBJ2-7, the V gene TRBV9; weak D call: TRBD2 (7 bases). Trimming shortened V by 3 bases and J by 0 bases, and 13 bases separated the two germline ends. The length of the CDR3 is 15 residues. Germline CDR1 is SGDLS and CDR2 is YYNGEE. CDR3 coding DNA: TGTGCCAGCAGCGAGGGGGGGCTGAGCTCCTACGAGCAGTACTTC. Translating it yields CASSEGGLSSYEQYF. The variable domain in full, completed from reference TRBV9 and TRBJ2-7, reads DSGVTQTPKHLITATGQRVTLRCSPRSGDLSVYWYQQSLDQGLQFLIQYYNGEERAKGNILERFSAQQFPDLHSELNLSSLELGDSALYFCASSEGGLSSYEQYFGPGTRLTVT.

CDR3 bases: TGTGCCACCAGCAGAGTTCGGAACTATGGCTACACCTTC. Its protein product is CATSRVRNYGYTF. The gene calls are TRBV15 and TRBJ1-2; D is undetermined. The V gene lost 1 base and the J gene lost 2 bases, with 5 bases spanning the gap. This CDR3 spans 13 amino acids. Germline V gene sequence: CDR1 LNHNV, CDR2 YYDKDF (reference sequence).

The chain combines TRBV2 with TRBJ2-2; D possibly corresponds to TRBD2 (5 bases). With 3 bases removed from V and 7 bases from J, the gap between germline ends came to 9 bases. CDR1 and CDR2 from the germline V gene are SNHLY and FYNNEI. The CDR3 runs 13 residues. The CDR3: CASSDLAGGELFF. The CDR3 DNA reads TGTGCCAGCAGTGATCTCGCGGGCGGGGAGCTGTTTTTT.

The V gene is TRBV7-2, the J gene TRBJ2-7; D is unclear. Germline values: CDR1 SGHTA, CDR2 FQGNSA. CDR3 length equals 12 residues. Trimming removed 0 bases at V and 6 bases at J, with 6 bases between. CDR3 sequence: CASSLASGEQYF. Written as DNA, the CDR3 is TGTGCCAGCAGCTTAGCGTCTGGCGAGCAGTACTTC.

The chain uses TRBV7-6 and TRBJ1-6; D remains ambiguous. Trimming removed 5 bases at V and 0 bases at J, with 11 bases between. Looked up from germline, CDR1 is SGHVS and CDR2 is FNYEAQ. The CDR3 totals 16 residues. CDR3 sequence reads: CASSPYMISYNSPLHF. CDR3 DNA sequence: TGTGCCAGCAGCCCGTACATGATCTCCTATAATTCACCCCTCCACTTT.

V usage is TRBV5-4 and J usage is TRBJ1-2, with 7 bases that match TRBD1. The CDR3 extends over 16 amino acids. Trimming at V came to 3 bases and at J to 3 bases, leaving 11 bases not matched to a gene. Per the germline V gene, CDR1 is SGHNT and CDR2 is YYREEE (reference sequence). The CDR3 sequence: CASSSLTAGTDYGYTF. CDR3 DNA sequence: TGTGCCAGCAGCTCTCTAACAGCCGGGACAGACTATGGCTACACCTTC.

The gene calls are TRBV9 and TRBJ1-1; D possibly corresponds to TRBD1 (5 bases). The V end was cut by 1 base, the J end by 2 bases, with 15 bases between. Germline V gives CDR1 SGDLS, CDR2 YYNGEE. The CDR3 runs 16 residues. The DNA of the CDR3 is TGTGCCAGCAGCGTATCGGGGGGGTTTACCAACACTGAAGCTTTCTTT. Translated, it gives CASSVSGGFTNTEAFF.

The CDR3 DNA reads TGTGCCAGCAGCCCCCAGGGACAGAAGGCTTTCTTT. Residues: CASSPQGQKAFF. The rearrangement uses TRBV27 and TRBJ1-1; 7 bases agree with TRBD1. This CDR3 is built from 12 residues. Germline lookup yields CDR1 MNHEY and CDR2 SMNVEV (reference sequence). Trimming removed 6 bases from V and 11 bases from J; junction bases left unmatched: 9.

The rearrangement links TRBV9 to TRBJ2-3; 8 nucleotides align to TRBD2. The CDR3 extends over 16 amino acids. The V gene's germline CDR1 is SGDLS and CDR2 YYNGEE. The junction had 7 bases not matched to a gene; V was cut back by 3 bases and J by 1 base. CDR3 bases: TGTGCCAGCAGCGCAGGCGGGGGGTACGGCACAGATACGCAGTATTTT. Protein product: CASSAGGGYGTDTQYF.

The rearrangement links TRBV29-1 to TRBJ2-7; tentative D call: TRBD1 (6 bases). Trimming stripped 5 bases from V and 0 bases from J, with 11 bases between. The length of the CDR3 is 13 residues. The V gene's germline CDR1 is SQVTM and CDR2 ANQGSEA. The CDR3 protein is CSVLGGDSYEQYF. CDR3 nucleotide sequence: TGCAGCGTTCTAGGGGGAGACTCCTACGAGCAGTACTTC.

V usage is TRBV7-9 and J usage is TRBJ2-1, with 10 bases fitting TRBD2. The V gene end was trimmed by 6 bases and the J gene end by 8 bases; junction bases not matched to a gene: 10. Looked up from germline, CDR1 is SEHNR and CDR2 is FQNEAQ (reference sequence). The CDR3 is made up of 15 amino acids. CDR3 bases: TGTGCCAGCAGAGGTACTAGCGGGATCAGCGATGAGCAGTTCTTC. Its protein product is CASRGTSGISDEQFF.

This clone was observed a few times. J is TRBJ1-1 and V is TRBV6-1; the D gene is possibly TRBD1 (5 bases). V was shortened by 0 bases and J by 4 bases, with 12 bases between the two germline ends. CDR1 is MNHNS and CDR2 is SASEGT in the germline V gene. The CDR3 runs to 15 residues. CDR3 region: CASSEAAGVSTEAFF. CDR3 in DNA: TGTGCCAGCAGTGAAGCCGCGGGGGTCTCCACTGAAGCTTTCTTT.

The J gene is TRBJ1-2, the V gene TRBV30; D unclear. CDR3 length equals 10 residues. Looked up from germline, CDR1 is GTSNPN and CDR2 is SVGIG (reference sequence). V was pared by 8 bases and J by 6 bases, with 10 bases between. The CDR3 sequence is CAPTVHGYTF. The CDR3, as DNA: TGTGCCCCCACAGTCCATGGCTACACCTTC.